Shown below are 4 T cell receptor beta chains from a single sample sequenced in a study of shared clonotypes between healthy human individuals. Naive CD8 cells, CD45RO-negative and positively selected for CCR7, excluded terminally differentiated effector memory CD45RA+ cells. TCRdb keeps only in-frame clones here, not all; method: immunoSEQ multiplex PCR. The sample includes about 2,100,000 clones, 85% to 95% of them seen just once. Input material: naive CD8+ T cells from PBMCs. The source of these receptors is a man aged 18 to 30 in good health. Some clones in this sample may be carry-over from other donors' samples.

The chain carries TRBV19 and TRBJ1-4; D gene uncertain. V lost 3 bases to trimming and J lost 8 bases, with 10 bases between them. The CDR3 sequence is 13 residues long. From germline, CDR1 is LNHDA and CDR2 SQIVND (reference sequence). This chain's CDR3 is CASSMDLGEKLFF. The CDR3 DNA follows: TGTGCCAGTAGTATGGACCTCGGGGAAAAACTGTTTTTT.

CDR3 nucleotide sequence: TGTGCCAGCAGCGGGACAGGCCGTAGCAATCAGCCCCAGCATTTT. Translated: CASSGTGRSNQPQHF. V usage is TRBV6-5 and J usage is TRBJ1-5; 8 bases agree with TRBD1. CDR1 and CDR2 from the germline V gene are MNHEY and SVGAGI. The trim removed 6 bases at V and 0 bases at J, leaving 4 bases unmatched. This CDR3 comprises 15 residues.

The chain combines TRBV7-9 with TRBJ2-7; no reliable D call. CDR3 length: 13 residues. CDR1 and CDR2 from the germline V gene are SEHNR and FQNEAQ (reference sequence). V was clipped by 2 bases and J by 3 bases, with 8 bases between them. The CDR3 sequence: CASSLKDGYEQYF. In DNA form, the CDR3 reads TGTGCCAGCAGCTTAAAAGACGGCTACGAGCAGTACTTC.

As to this clone: Different DNA sequences within this sample yield the same CDR3. The rearrangement uses TRBV27 and TRBJ2-7, with D unresolved. V was cut by 3 bases and J by 1 base, with 7 bases left in between. The CDR3 runs to 13 residues. Looked up from germline, CDR1 is MNHEY and CDR2 is SMNVEV (reference sequence). CDR3 loop: CASSFSQSYEQYF. The CDR3 nucleotides are TGTGCCAGCAGTTTTAGTCAGTCCTACGAGCAGTACTTC.